Shown below are 27 T cell receptor beta chains from a single sample sequenced in a study of T cell clonotyping in hematopoietic cell transplantation. This table comes from immunoSEQ multiplex PCR, and its TCRdb copy is limited to in-frame clones, with some not included. The table records roughly 40,000 clones, roughly 94% of them present only once. Input material: peripheral blood mononuclear cells. These receptors were collected from a woman aged 45 to 65 in good health. Some clones in this sample may be carry-over from other donors' samples.

The V call is TRBV5-4, the J call TRBJ2-5; 11 positions match TRBD2. CDR1 and CDR2 from the germline V gene are SGHNT and YYREEE (reference sequence). The CDR3 has 16 amino acids. V was clipped by 4 bases and J by 5 bases; unmatched bases: 10. The chain's CDR3 is CASSITSGGPAETQYF. Written as DNA, the CDR3 is TGTGCCAGCAGCATTACTAGCGGGGGCCCGGCGGAGACCCAGTACTTC.

This sequence joins TRBV7-2 and TRBJ1-6; 7 nucleotides agree with TRBD1. CDR3 length: 15 residues. Germline CDR1 reads SGHTA; CDR2 reads FQGNSA. Trimming at V came to 3 bases and at J to 10 bases, leaving 9 bases not matched to a gene. The CDR3: CASSLQGDGDSPLHF. The DNA for the CDR3 is TGTGCCAGCAGCTTGCAGGGGGATGGGGACTCACCCCTCCACTTT.

This chain joins TRBV6-5 and TRBJ2-1; D assignment may be TRBD1 or TRBD2 (5 bases each). CDR3 length: 14 residues. Germline V lookup: CDR1 MNHEY, CDR2 SVGAGI. Trimming pared 2 bases from V and 2 bases from J, leaving 7 bases between. The CDR3 region is CASSYQGAYNEQFF. The CDR3 DNA reads as TGTGCCAGCAGTTACCAGGGAGCCTACAATGAGCAGTTCTTC.

This rearrangement joins TRBV7-6 to TRBJ2-7, with D possibly TRBD2 on 6 matching bases. The CDR3 length is 13 residues. V lost 5 bases to trimming and J lost 2 bases, with 10 bases between them. Germline V CDR1 and CDR2: SGHVS, FNYEAQ. CDR3 nucleotide sequence: TGTGCCAGCAGCCGGGGGAGCACCTACGAGCAGTACTTC. Its translation: CASSRGSTYEQYF.

The rearrangement joins TRBV11-1 to TRBJ1-1; 7 bases align to TRBD1. The CDR3 contains 14 residues. The V segment lost 5 bases and the J segment 5 bases; nucleotides outside the gene matches: 8. From germline, CDR1 is SGHAT and CDR2 FQDESV (reference sequence). CDR3 sequence: CASSPDRASTEAFF. CDR3 DNA sequence: TGTGCCAGCAGCCCCGACAGGGCATCGACTGAAGCTTTCTTT.

The J gene is TRBJ2-2, the V gene TRBV19, with D hard to call. The CDR3 is made up of 16 amino acids. Germline lookup yields CDR1 LNHDA and CDR2 SQIVND (reference sequence). Trimming left V 5 bases short and J 3 bases short, with 16 bases between. As DNA, the CDR3 is TGTGCCAGTAGTCAACCTTCCATAAGGGACACCGGGGAGCTGTTTTTT. Translating gives CASSQPSIRDTGELFF.

The rearrangement uses TRBV5-1 and TRBJ1-2, with D unclear. The CDR3 runs 14 residues. The germline V gene has CDR1 SGHRS and CDR2 YFSETQ. Trimming left V 3 bases short and J 5 bases short, with 14 bases between. Here the CDR3 reads CASSSSGRDYGYTF. CDR3 nucleotides: TGCGCCAGCAGCTCTTCCGGGAGAGATTATGGCTACACCTTC.

The gene calls are TRBV28 and TRBJ1-1; maybe TRBD1 (5 bases). The CDR3 has 14 amino acids. V was clipped by 2 bases and J by 3 bases, with 10 bases between them. Germline CDR1 is MDHEN and CDR2 is SYDVKM. The CDR3 is CASSLQGLDTEAFF. DNA for the CDR3: TGTGCCAGCAGTTTACAGGGTCTTGACACTGAAGCTTTCTTT.

The chain couples TRBV9 to TRBJ2-2, with D perhaps TRBD1 (6 bases). Germline values: CDR1 SGDLS, CDR2 YYNGEE. The CDR3 consists of 16 residues. Trimming stripped 4 bases from V and 4 bases from J, with 17 bases between. DNA of the CDR3: TGTGCCAGCAGCACTCCGACAGGCGTTAGCACCGGGGAGCTGTTTTTT. Amino acid sequence: CASSTPTGVSTGELFF.

The chain carries TRBV6-6 and TRBJ1-2; the D gene is possibly TRBD1 (5 bases). The germline V gene has CDR1 MNHNY and CDR2 SVGAGI (reference sequence). Trimming cost V 2 bases and J 8 bases, with 18 bases left between them. The CDR3 length is 15 residues. CDR3 residues: CASSYRPSPGWGYTF. CDR3 nucleotides: TGTGCCAGCAGTTACCGACCCTCCCCAGGGTGGGGCTACACCTTC.

The gene calls are TRBV4-3 and TRBJ1-4, with TRBD1 matching over 7 bases. V lost 1 base to trimming and J lost 7 bases; unmatched junction nucleotides: 6. Per germline, CDR1 LGHNA and CDR2 YSLEER. This CDR3 comprises 15 residues. In DNA, the CDR3 is TGCGCCAGCAGCCAAGGAACAGGGGATGGTGAAAAACTGTTTTTT. This gives the protein CASSQGTGDGEKLFF.

The count of this clone is one. V gene TRBV6-1 combines with J gene TRBJ2-3, with TRBD2 matching 9 bases. Trimming took 2 bases from V and 3 from J; bases not matched to a gene: 6. Germline lookup yields CDR1 MNHNS and CDR2 SASEGT. This CDR3 is 16 amino acids long. CDR3 bases: TGTGCCAGCAGTGAACGGCGCGGGGGGGCTACAGATACGCAGTATTTT. This codes for CASSERRGGATDTQYF.

The J gene is TRBJ1-6, the V gene TRBV27; TRBD1 matches 8 bases. The junction had 4 bases not matched to a gene; V was cut back by 3 bases and J by 6 bases. Germline CDR1 is MNHEY and CDR2 is SMNVEV (reference sequence). This CDR3 has 15 residues. The CDR3 DNA is TGTGCCAGCAGTTTGGACAGGGCGGCTAATTCACCCCTCCACTTT. As protein: CASSLDRAANSPLHF.

J is TRBJ2-3 and V is TRBV5-4, with 8 bases that match TRBD1. Germline assignment: CDR1 SGHNT and CDR2 YYREEE (reference sequence). J lost 6 bases, V lost 5 bases, and 14 bases had no gene match. CDR3 size: 16 residues. CDR3 sequence: CASRHNPGGITDTQYF. As DNA, the CDR3 is TGTGCCAGCAGGCACAACCCAGGGGGCATCACCGATACGCAGTATTTT.

The gene calls are TRBV4-3 and TRBJ2-7; 10 bases match TRBD1. CDR3 length: 15 residues. The germline V gene has CDR1 LGHNA and CDR2 YSLEER. Losses at the gene ends were 3 bases for V and 4 bases for J; bases not matched to a gene: 6. This CDR3 reads CASSHGTGVLYEQYF. The CDR3 DNA reads as TGCGCCAGCAGCCACGGGACAGGGGTGTTGTACGAGCAGTACTTC.

The chain recombines TRBV25-1 with TRBJ1-4, with unresolved D. Germline assignment: CDR1 MGHDK and CDR2 SYGVNS. The CDR3 is 18 amino acids. The V gene lost 3 bases and the J gene lost 3 bases, with 20 bases spanning the gap. In nucleotides, the CDR3 is TGTGCCAGCAGTGAGAGTCGACCGACGAACCGAGCTAATGAAAAACTGTTTTTT. Its protein is CASSESRPTNRANEKLFF.

V is TRBV29-1 and J is TRBJ2-2; no firm D call. From germline, CDR1 is SQVTM and CDR2 ANQGSEA. V was clipped by 4 bases and J by 7 bases, with 7 bases between them. The CDR3 spans 11 residues. The CDR3 reads CSVVVVGELFF. The CDR3 bases are TGCAGCGTTGTGGTGGTCGGGGAGCTGTTTTTT.

This chain connects TRBV12-5 to TRBJ2-2; 8 bases are shared with TRBD2. The germline gives CDR1 LGHNT, CDR2 FRNRAP. Germline trimming cut 6 bases from V and 3 bases from J; bases unmatched to any gene: 9. The CDR3 covers 16 residues. The CDR3: CASGSVGGVDTGELFF. CDR3 nucleotide sequence: TGTGCTAGTGGCTCGGTCGGGGGGGTTGACACCGGGGAGCTGTTTTTT.

The rearrangement joins TRBV7-2 to TRBJ2-7, with D unclear. The CDR3 loop spans 11 amino acids. Germline values: CDR1 SGHTA, CDR2 FQGNSA. V was pared by 5 bases and J by 6 bases, with 8 bases between. CDR3 bases: TGTGCCAGCAGCCGAGGCCCCGAGCAGTACTTC. It yields the protein CASSRGPEQYF. Together with reference TRBV7-2 and TRBJ2-7, the CDR3 gives the full variable domain: GAGVSQSPSNKVTEKGKDVELRCDPISGHTALYWYRQSLGQGLEFLIYFQGNSAPDKSGLPSDRFSAERTGGSVSTLTIQRTQQEDSAVYLCASSRGPEQYFGPGTRLTVT.

The chain is built from TRBV20-1 and TRBJ2-1; D ambiguous. The germline CDR1 and CDR2 sequences are DFQATT and SNEGSKA (reference sequence). Trimming removed 4 bases at V and 6 bases at J, with 7 bases between. This CDR3 has 11 amino acids. Written as DNA, the CDR3 is TGCAGTGCTAAGACGTCCAATGAGCAGTTCTTC. Amino acids: CSAKTSNEQFF.

This chain uses TRBV7-9 with TRBJ1-1; 7 bases align to TRBD1. CDR3 length equals 14 residues. V trimming: 6 bases; J trimming: 8 bases; junction bases outside the gene matches: 12. Per the germline V gene, CDR1 is SEHNR and CDR2 is FQNEAQ (reference sequence). CDR3 sequence: CASRPYRGLQEAFF. The CDR3 DNA follows: TGTGCCAGCAGACCCTACAGGGGTCTTCAAGAAGCTTTCTTT.

In its sample, this clone was seen once. V gene TRBV5-5 combines with J gene TRBJ1-2; the D gene is possibly TRBD1 (5 bases). Trimming took 3 bases from V and 5 from J, leaving 17 bases between them. Germline V CDR1 and CDR2: SGHKS, YYEKEE (reference sequence). This CDR3 has 15 amino acids. CDR3 nucleotides: TGTGCCAGCAGCTACCGCAGGACAACTGGGTATGGCTACACCTTC. It yields the protein CASSYRRTTGYGYTF. The whole variable domain, remainder taken from reference TRBV5-5 and TRBJ1-2, is DAGVTQSPTHLIKTRGQQVTLRCSPISGHKSVSWYQQVLGQGPQFIFQYYEKEERGRGNFPDRFSARQFPNYSSELNVNALLLGDSALYLCASSYRRTTGYGYTFGSGTRLTVV.

The rearrangement links TRBV9 to TRBJ1-3; 8 nucleotides line up with TRBD1. The CDR3 covers 16 residues. V shed 3 bases and J 2 bases; nucleotides not matched to a gene: 7. From germline, CDR1 is SGDLS and CDR2 YYNGEE. The CDR3 loop reads CASSAGQGYAGNTIYF. Here the CDR3 DNA reads TGTGCCAGCAGCGCCGGACAGGGATACGCTGGAAACACCATATATTTT.

J is TRBJ1-4 and V is TRBV6-5, with a weak D call TRBD1 (5 bases). CDR1 MNHEY and CDR2 SVGAGI come from the germline V gene. CDR3 size: 15 residues. V lost 0 bases and J lost 6, with 11 bases in between. The CDR3 loop reads CASSYSGREDEKLFF. DNA for the CDR3: TGTGCCAGCAGTTACTCGGGCAGGGAGGATGAAAAACTGTTTTTT.

The rearrangement uses TRBV29-1 and TRBJ2-1; TRBD2 agrees at 14 bases. Germline V CDR1 and CDR2: SQVTM, ANQGSEA. This CDR3 has 15 residues. Losses at the gene ends were 6 bases for V and 10 bases for J; bases not matched to a gene: 11. As DNA, the CDR3 is TGCAGCGTCTCCAGACTAGCGGGGGGGGTCGGGGAGCAGTTCTTC. It is translated as CSVSRLAGGVGEQFF.

Concerning this clone itself: A junction end diverges from the germline sequence, so it may reflect a read error. The rearrangement joins TRBV30 to TRBJ1-3; D is uncertain. The CDR3 has 15 residues. In germline, CDR1 is GTSNPN, CDR2 SVGIG (reference sequence). CDR3 in DNA: TGTGCCTGGACCACCAGGCCCGGCTCTCGAAACACCATATATTTT. It translates to CAWTTRPGSRNTIYF.

This chain uses TRBV11-3 with TRBJ1-6, with 8 bases lining up with TRBD1. This CDR3 contains 17 residues. CDR1 is SGHNT, CDR2 YENEEA, per germline. V was clipped by 4 bases and J by 11 bases; unmatched bases: 16. This chain's CDR3 is CASSSRNSGQGTTPLHF. The CDR3 bases are TGTGCCAGCAGCTCACGGAACTCAGGACAGGGAACGACACCCCTCCACTTT.